What follows are 25 T cell receptor beta chains derived from one specimen sequenced in a study of blood T cell repertoires in COVID-19. The table came from immunoSEQ multiplex PCR; TCRdb's copy has only in-frame clones and leaves some out. The table lists 100,000 to 130,000 clones, 80% to 95% of them singletons. Sequences were obtained from peripheral blood. The source of these receptors is a woman aged 25 to 39 with acute or convalescent COVID-19.

This chain uses TRBV10-3 with TRBJ1-2; 9 nucleotides match TRBD1. CDR3 length: 14 amino acids. Germline trimming cut 4 bases from V and 4 bases from J; bases unmatched to any gene: 4. From germline, CDR1 is ENHRY and CDR2 SYGVKD. The CDR3 here is CAISGGQGGYGYTF. The CDR3 region has the DNA TGTGCCATCAGTGGGGGACAGGGCGGCTATGGCTACACCTTC.

The rearrangement links TRBV3-1 (or the pseudogene TRBV3-2) to TRBJ1-2, with D tentatively TRBD1 (5 bases). V was clipped by 3 bases and J by 8 bases, with 19 bases between them. The CDR3 contains 15 residues. Germline assignment: CDR1 LGHDT and CDR2 YNNKEL (reference sequence). The CDR3 nucleotides read TGTGCCAGCAGCCACCGCGGGGGGAGCGGAGAAGGCTACACCTTC. This encodes CASSHRGGSGEGYTF.

J is TRBJ1-1 and V is TRBV15; a possible D gene is TRBD1 (6 bases). Germline V gene data show CDR1 as LNHNV and CDR2 as YYDKDF (reference sequence). V gave up 6 bases and J gave up 5 bases, with 13 bases separating them. The CDR3 length is 13 residues. The CDR3 protein is CATSLRGETEAFF. The CDR3 coding sequence is TGTGCCACCAGTCTCAGGGGTGAAACTGAAGCTTTCTTT. Using reference TRBV15 and TRBJ1-1 for the parts outside the CDR3, the full variable domain is DAMVIQNPRYQVTQFGKPVTLSCSQTLNHNVMYWYQQKSSQAPKLLFHYYDKDFNNEADTPDNFQSRRPNTSFCFLDIRSPGLGDTAMYLCATSLRGETEAFFGQGTRLTVV.

The CDR3 reads CASSQVGRYEKLFF. CDR3 sequence (DNA): TGTGCCAGCAGCCAAGTTGGGAGGTATGAAAAACTGTTTTTT. This chain links TRBV3-1 (or the pseudogene TRBV3-2) with TRBJ1-4, with D hard to call. The germline gives CDR1 LGHDT, CDR2 YNNKEL (reference sequence). The CDR3 has 14 amino acids. V lost 1 base, J lost 6 bases, and 9 bases lay in between.

J is TRBJ2-7 and V is TRBV5-1, with 12 nucleotides matching TRBD1. Looked up from germline, CDR1 is SGHRS and CDR2 is YFSETQ. The CDR3 is made up of 15 amino acids. Trimming cost V 5 bases and J 4 bases; bases outside gene matches: 7. The CDR3 loop is CASRGTGGITYEQYF. CDR3 DNA sequence: TGCGCCAGCAGAGGGACAGGGGGCATCACTTACGAGCAGTACTTC.

This sequence joins TRBV13 and TRBJ2-7; maybe TRBD1 (6 bases). CDR3 length: 14 amino acids. Germline lookup yields CDR1 PRHDT and CDR2 FYEKMQ (reference sequence). V was pared by 3 bases and J by 0 bases, with 9 bases between. CDR3 region: CASSFGQSSYEQYF. The DNA for the CDR3 is TGTGCCAGCAGCTTCGGACAGAGCTCCTACGAGCAGTACTTC. The variable domain in full, with the rest retrieved from reference TRBV13 and TRBJ2-7, is AAGVIQSPRHLIKEKRETATLKCYPIPRHDTVYWYQQGPGQDPQFLISFYEKMQSDKGSIPDRFSAQQFSDYHSELNMSSLELGDSALYFCASSFGQSSYEQYFGPGTRLTVT.

The chain is built from TRBV7-3 and TRBJ2-7, with D unclear. The CDR3 spans 15 residues. Germline CDR1 and CDR2: SGHTA and FQGTGA. Trimming pared 5 bases from V and 6 bases from J, leaving 20 bases between. The CDR3 DNA reads TGTGCCAGCAGCCCAGCTAAGCGTACACTACGCGAGCAGTACTTC. Translated, it gives CASSPAKRTLREQYF.

The V call is TRBV6-4, the J call TRBJ1-2; 12 nucleotides match TRBD1. The CDR3 length is 17 residues. V was clipped by 1 base and J by 4 bases; unmatched bases: 7. Germline V CDR1 and CDR2: MRHNA, SNTAGT. CDR3 residues: CASSDLAGTGGVYGYTF. The DNA of the CDR3 is TGTGCCAGCAGTGACTTGGCTGGGACAGGGGGCGTCTATGGCTACACCTTC.

The rearrangement joins TRBV19 to TRBJ2-1; 7 bases are shared with TRBD1. V dropped 7 bases and J dropped 9; count of bases not matched to a gene: 9. The CDR3 sequence is 13 residues long. Germline-derived CDR1 and CDR2 are LNHDA and SQIVND (reference sequence). Written as DNA, the CDR3 is TGTGCCAGTACCCGAAGGGGACAGATTGAGCAGTTCTTC. It translates to CASTRRGQIEQFF.

The chain uses TRBV5-4 and TRBJ2-6, with TRBD1 matching 9 bases. Germline values: CDR1 SGHNT, CDR2 YYREEE (reference sequence). This CDR3 is built from 17 residues. After removal of 4 bases from V and 4 bases from J, the junction contained 9 bases not matched to a gene. Here the CDR3 DNA reads TGTGCCAGCAGCAGGGACAGGGTGGGGTCCGGGGCCAACGTCCTGACTTTC. Protein product: CASSRDRVGSGANVLTF.

The V gene is TRBV30, the J gene TRBJ1-2; D call uncertain. CDR3 length: 13 amino acids. V lost 4 bases and J lost 6, with 15 bases in between. Germline-derived CDR1 and CDR2 are GTSNPN and SVGIG (reference sequence). CDR3 sequence reads: CAWKSSWENGYTF. The CDR3 nucleotides are TGTGCCTGGAAATCGAGTTGGGAGAATGGCTACACCTTC.

The rearrangement links TRBV28 to TRBJ2-1; 9 nucleotides match TRBD2. Per the germline V gene, CDR1 is MDHEN and CDR2 is SYDVKM. This CDR3 spans 13 amino acids. J gave up 8 bases and V 3 bases, and 2 bases lay outside the gene matches. CDR3 in DNA: TGTGCCAGCAGTTTGCTAGCGGGACATGAGCAGTTCTTC. Protein: CASSLLAGHEQFF.

The J gene is TRBJ1-2, the V gene TRBV28; D remains ambiguous. Trimming removed 1 base at V and 2 bases at J, with 8 bases between. The CDR3 consists of 14 residues. Germline CDR1 is MDHEN and CDR2 is SYDVKM. The CDR3 DNA sequence: TGTGCCAGCAGTTTATTGGGCCGGAACTATGGCTACACCTTC. Protein: CASSLLGRNYGYTF.

A single count supports this clone. This chain uses TRBV7-3 with TRBJ1-1; D is uncertain. V was cut by 1 base and J by 2 bases, with 14 bases left in between. Germline CDR1 is SGHTA and CDR2 is FQGTGA. This CDR3 region has 16 residues. The CDR3 sequence: CASSLNSRRVNTEAFF. For the CDR3, the DNA is TGTGCCAGCAGCTTAAACTCCCGGAGGGTCAACACTGAAGCTTTCTTT.

The J gene is TRBJ2-3, the V gene TRBV15, with 12 positions matching TRBD2. Germline CDR1 and CDR2: LNHNV and YYDKDF (reference sequence). V shed 3 bases, J shed 0 bases, and the junction held 13 bases outside the gene matches. The CDR3 extends over 20 amino acids. CDR3 region: CATSSDMGLAGGTSTDTQYF. The CDR3 DNA is TGTGCCACCAGCAGTGATATGGGGCTAGCGGGAGGGACTAGCACAGATACGCAGTATTTT. Together with reference TRBV15 and TRBJ2-3, the CDR3 gives the full variable domain: DAMVIQNPRYQVTQFGKPVTLSCSQTLNHNVMYWYQQKSSQAPKLLFHYYDKDFNNEADTPDNFQSRRPNTSFCFLDIRSPGLGDTAMYLCATSSDMGLAGGTSTDTQYFGPGTRLTVL.

V is TRBV10-2 and J is TRBJ2-1, with 7 bases fitting TRBD2. The length of the CDR3 is 16 residues. Germline values: CDR1 WSHSY, CDR2 SAAADI. J gave up 3 bases and V 7 bases, and 12 bases lay outside the gene matches. CDR3 sequence (DNA): TGCGCCAGCAACCTGCGTGAGAGCGGGGACTACAATGAGCAGTTCTTC. This encodes CASNLRESGDYNEQFF.

The chain couples TRBV7-9 to TRBJ1-2; TRBD1 matches 11 bases. V was clipped by 5 bases and J by 4 bases; unmatched bases: 6. Germline V CDR1 and CDR2: SEHNR, FQNEAQ (reference sequence). This CDR3 has 15 amino acids. CDR3: CASSGQGASGYGYTF. The CDR3 DNA follows: TGTGCCAGCAGCGGACAGGGGGCTTCCGGCTATGGCTACACCTTC.

The chain couples TRBV4-2 to TRBJ2-7; 8 bases line up with TRBD2. Germline-derived CDR1 and CDR2 are LGHNA and YNFKEQ. V dropped 1 base and J dropped 3; count of bases not matched to a gene: 17. The CDR3 has 19 amino acids. As DNA, the CDR3 is TGTGCCAGCAGCCAAGGGGGGCGGATAGCGGGGACTTTAGGCTACGAGCAGTACTTC. Protein product: CASSQGGRIAGTLGYEQYF.

The V and J genes are TRBV7-9 and TRBJ1-4, with D hard to call. Germline CDR1 and CDR2: SEHNR and FQNEAQ (reference sequence). This CDR3 has 16 amino acids. V was clipped by 5 bases and J by 0 bases, with 13 bases between them. In DNA, the CDR3 is TGTGCCAGCAGCCCAACGCCGGGGTCAACTAATGAAAAACTGTTTTTT. It is translated as CASSPTPGSTNEKLFF.

The chain couples TRBV28 to TRBJ1-5; 8 nucleotides line up with TRBD1. Germline lookup yields CDR1 MDHEN and CDR2 SYDVKM. The ends lost 11 bases at V and 5 bases at J; junction bases unmatched: 8. The CDR3 runs 13 residues. The CDR3 protein is CAAGTGPYQPQHF. Here the CDR3 DNA reads TGTGCCGCAGGGACAGGACCCTATCAGCCCCAGCATTTT. The complete variable domain, with remaining parts taken from reference TRBV28 and TRBJ1-5, reads DVKVTQSSRYLVKRTGEKVFLECVQDMDHENMFWYRQDPGLGLRLIYFSYDVKMKEKGDIPEGYSVSREKKERFSLILESASTNQTSMYLCAAGTGPYQPQHFGDGTRLSIL.

The chain is built from TRBV30 and TRBJ1-5; 7 nucleotides line up with TRBD1. Per germline, CDR1 GTSNPN and CDR2 SVGIG (reference sequence). V lost 1 base and J lost 6; bases outside the gene matches: 6. The CDR3 consists of 14 residues. This chain's CDR3 is CAWSAGTEGQPQHF. In DNA form, the CDR3 reads TGTGCCTGGAGTGCTGGGACAGAAGGTCAGCCCCAGCATTTT. Drawing the rest from reference TRBV30 and TRBJ1-5, the complete variable domain is SQTIHQWPATLVQPVGSPLSLECTVEGTSNPNLYWYRQAAGRGLQLLFYSVGIGQISSEVPQNLSASRPQDRQFILSSKKLLLSDSGFYLCAWSAGTEGQPQHFGDGTRLSIL.

Within the sample, this clone is large. The CDR3 protein is CASSLGRGRSLTF. CDR3 bases: TGTGCCAGCAGTTTAGGCAGGGGGCGGTCACTGACCTTC. The chain couples TRBV28 to TRBJ1-2; TRBD1 matches 8 bases. Germline loops: CDR1 MDHEN, CDR2 SYDVKM. Losses at the gene ends were 2 bases for V and 14 bases for J; bases not matched to a gene: 10. This CDR3 is 13 amino acids long.

The J gene is TRBJ1-5, the V gene TRBV28; 8 bases align to TRBD1. J lost 7 bases, V lost 5 bases, and 10 bases had no gene match. This CDR3 has 15 residues. Germline lookup yields CDR1 MDHEN and CDR2 SYDVKM. Here the CDR3 reads CASSPTDRVRQPQHF. The CDR3, as DNA: TGTGCCAGCAGTCCCACGGACAGGGTAAGGCAGCCCCAGCATTTT. Looking up the rest from reference TRBV28 and TRBJ1-5 gives the full variable domain: DVKVTQSSRYLVKRTGEKVFLECVQDMDHENMFWYRQDPGLGLRLIYFSYDVKMKEKGDIPEGYSVSREKKERFSLILESASTNQTSMYLCASSPTDRVRQPQHFGDGTRLSIL.

The genes are TRBV28 and TRBJ1-1; possible D gene TRBD1, 6 bases. This CDR3 is 11 amino acids long. Trimming cost V 7 bases and J 9 bases, with 12 bases left between them. CDR1 is MDHEN, CDR2 SYDVKM, per germline. The CDR3 nucleotides read TGTGCCAGCAATACAGGGCCCCAAGCTTTCTTT. Protein: CASNTGPQAFF. Drawing the rest from reference TRBV28 and TRBJ1-1, the complete variable domain is DVKVTQSSRYLVKRTGEKVFLECVQDMDHENMFWYRQDPGLGLRLIYFSYDVKMKEKGDIPEGYSVSREKKERFSLILESASTNQTSMYLCASNTGPQAFFGQGTRLTVV.

The chain recombines TRBV4-3 with TRBJ2-3, with 13 positions matching TRBD2. CDR3 length: 18 residues. Germline V gives CDR1 LGHNA, CDR2 YSLEER. The trim removed 0 bases at V and 2 bases at J, leaving 5 bases unmatched. CDR3 sequence reads: CASSQERLAGGLTDTQYF. DNA for the CDR3: TGCGCCAGCAGCCAAGAGAGACTAGCGGGAGGTCTCACAGATACGCAGTATTTT.